The clone carrying this T cell receptor (beta chain) has just a few counts. Its specificity is unknown. The sequenced template was cDNA made from the entire isolated RNA. Some clones are missing from TCRdb's copy, which holds only in-frame ones; the method was immunoSEQ multiplex PCR. The sample carries about 700,000 clones, 13% recorded once. The sample belongs to a study of beta chain features in type 1 diabetes. General study findings and limits: There was a moderate but significant shortening of TCRB CDR3s in all four CD4+ subsets of Type 1 diabetes patients.

Germline V gene data show CDR1 as GTSNPN and CDR2 as SVGIG (reference sequence). The CDR3 is 16 amino acids. V lost 3 bases to trimming and J lost 0 bases; unmatched junction nucleotides: 7. The chain is built from TRBV30 and TRBJ2-2, with 7 bases that match TRBD2. The sequence was collected from a man between 18 and 29 years old with type 1 diabetes. Sequenced input: naive CD4+ T cells from blood. CDR3 bases: TGTGCCTGGAGACAAGCGGGGAGAGCGAACACCGGGGAGCTGTTTTTT. Protein product: CAWRQAGRANTGELFF.